These 31 T cell receptor beta chains came from one sample sequenced in a study of T cell changes during pregnancy in multiple sclerosis. TCRdb's table, derived via immunoSEQ multiplex PCR, lists solely in-frame clones and lacks some. The sample holds under 50,000 clones; 92% are singletons and the top ten take 0.3% to 0.4%. Sample: CD4+ T cells from peripheral blood mononuclear cells, taken in the second trimester of pregnancy. These receptor sequences come from a female donor in good health, enrolled as a control in a pregnancy study.

The chain is built from TRBV5-4 and TRBJ1-2, with a tentative D call TRBD1 (6 bases). This CDR3 has 15 residues. The V end was cut by 4 bases, the J end by 7 bases, with 20 bases between. CDR1 is SGHNT, CDR2 YYREEE, per germline (reference sequence). CDR3 loop: CASSTRGTGIAGYTF. The CDR3 nucleotides read TGTGCCAGCAGCACCAGGGGTACAGGGATCGCTGGCTACACCTTC.

The chain carries TRBV4-3 and TRBJ1-4; D not certain. The V and J ends lost 0 bases and 7 bases respectively, with 18 bases between them. The CDR3 contains 17 residues. CDR1 is LGHNA and CDR2 is YSLEER in the germline V gene. CDR3 sequence reads: CASSQDRPTGVGEKLFF. The CDR3 DNA sequence: TGCGCCAGCAGCCAAGATAGACCAACCGGGGTCGGTGAAAAACTGTTTTTT.

The CDR3 protein is CASSPTGGTGANVLTF. The CDR3 coding sequence is TGTGCCAGCAGCCCGACAGGGGGGACTGGGGCCAACGTCCTGACTTTC. The chain combines TRBV9 with TRBJ2-6; 9 bases match TRBD1. Trimming at V came to 4 bases and at J to 2 bases, leaving 4 bases not matched to a gene. The CDR3 runs 16 residues. CDR1 is SGDLS and CDR2 is YYNGEE in the germline V gene.

J is TRBJ1-3 and V is TRBV27; unclear D gene. The CDR3 extends over 16 amino acids. Germline V gives CDR1 MNHEY, CDR2 SMNVEV (reference sequence). Between the trimmed V and J ends, which lost 5 bases and 0 bases, there was a span of 14 bases. CDR3 sequence: CASSPRSPYSGNTIYF. CDR3 nucleotide sequence: TGTGCCAGCAGTCCCCGTAGCCCGTACTCTGGAAACACCATATATTTT.

The CDR3 region has the DNA TGTGCCAGCATTGACACAGGGGGTCATCAGCCCCAGCATTTT. It yields the protein CASIDTGGHQPQHF. The gene calls are TRBV6-1 and TRBJ1-5; 8 bases match TRBD1. The V and J ends lost 7 bases and 5 bases, in that order; junction bases with no gene match: 7. Germline values: CDR1 MNHNS, CDR2 SASEGT. The CDR3 length is 14 residues.

The genes are TRBV7-2 and TRBJ2-1; 7 nucleotides match TRBD1. This CDR3 has 15 amino acids. The germline CDR1 and CDR2 sequences are SGHTA and FQGNSA. The V gene end was trimmed by 0 bases and the J gene end by 7 bases; junction bases not matched to a gene: 6. The CDR3 DNA follows: TGTGCCAGCAGCTTAGCAGGGGGCGCGATTAATGAGCAGTTCTTC. Translated, it gives CASSLAGGAINEQFF.

The rearrangement uses TRBV6-5 and TRBJ2-7; D gene ambiguous. Germline V gene sequence: CDR1 MNHEY, CDR2 SVGAGI. Trimming stripped 3 bases from V and 1 base from J, with 10 bases between. The CDR3 is 14 residues long. This CDR3 reads CASSYIDRSYEQYF. The DNA for the CDR3 is TGTGCCAGCAGTTATATAGATCGTTCCTACGAGCAGTACTTC.

V and J are TRBV28 and TRBJ1-2; the match to TRBD1 covers 9 bases. After removal of 6 bases from V and 5 bases from J, the junction contained 7 bases not matched to a gene. Germline assignment: CDR1 MDHEN and CDR2 SYDVKM. The CDR3 contains 14 residues. This chain's CDR3 is CASSPGTGKYGYTF. CDR3 bases: TGTGCCAGCAGCCCCGGGACAGGGAAATATGGCTACACCTTC.

The V call is TRBV5-6, the J call TRBJ2-3; 8 nucleotides agree with TRBD2. The CDR3 length is 15 residues. The junction had 3 bases not matched to a gene; V was cut back by 0 bases and J by 3 bases. The V gene's germline CDR1 is SGHDT and CDR2 YYEEEE. Here the CDR3 reads CASSLELAGTDTQYF. In DNA, the CDR3 is TGTGCCAGCAGCTTGGAGTTAGCGGGGACAGATACGCAGTATTTT.

DNA for the CDR3: TGTGCCTGGAGTATCCAGGGATTTAATTCACCCCTCCACTTT. This codes for CAWSIQGFNSPLHF. The rearrangement joins TRBV30 to TRBJ1-6, with D maybe TRBD1 (5 bases). The CDR3 is 14 residues long. The V end lost 2 bases, the J end lost 6 bases, and 11 bases lay between the germline ends. CDR1 GTSNPN and CDR2 SVGIG come from the germline V gene (reference sequence).

The gene calls are TRBV30 and TRBJ1-4; 7 bases are shared with TRBD1. CDR1 and CDR2 (germline): GTSNPN, SVGIG (reference sequence). Unmatched junction bases numbered 5, after V lost 0 bases and J lost 7 bases. This CDR3 has 14 amino acids. CDR3 protein: CAWSVTGKGEKLFF. As DNA, the CDR3 is TGTGCCTGGAGTGTGACAGGGAAGGGTGAAAAACTGTTTTTT.

This rearrangement joins TRBV19 to TRBJ2-1; TRBD2 matches at 15 bases. Germline CDR1 is LNHDA and CDR2 is SQIVND (reference sequence). The CDR3 extends over 18 amino acids. With 1 base clipped from V and 4 bases from J, the junction kept 5 bases outside the gene matches. CDR3 sequence: CASSIVGLAGGPYNEQFF. The CDR3, as DNA: TGTGCCAGTAGTATAGTGGGACTAGCGGGGGGACCATACAATGAGCAGTTCTTC.

This sequence joins TRBV7-8 and TRBJ1-1; D unclear. Germline loops: CDR1 SGHVS, CDR2 FQNEAQ. V was pared by 7 bases and J by 5 bases, with 20 bases between. CDR3 length equals 15 residues. The CDR3 DNA sequence: TGTGCCAGCATCCTAGGAACGGAGGGCGGGACTGAAGCTTTCTTT. Protein: CASILGTEGGTEAFF.

This rearrangement joins TRBV19 to TRBJ1-1, with 9 bases identical to TRBD1. V was clipped by 5 bases and J by 13 bases; unmatched bases: 8. This CDR3 has 12 residues. Germline V CDR1 and CDR2: LNHDA, SQIVND (reference sequence). The CDR3 DNA follows: TGTGCCAGTAGTCTCAGGGACAGGGTGTTTTTCTTT. Translated: CASSLRDRVFFF.

The chain uses TRBV27 and TRBJ1-2, with 8 bases aligning to TRBD1. Trimming took 5 bases from V and 3 from J; bases not matched to a gene: 8. Germline V gives CDR1 MNHEY, CDR2 SMNVEV (reference sequence). The CDR3 covers 15 residues. The CDR3 DNA follows: TGTGCCAGCAGTCTCGGACAGGGAAGATACTATGGCTACACCTTC. It codes for CASSLGQGRYYGYTF.

The chain employs TRBV6-6 and TRBJ2-5; 7 nucleotides align to TRBD1. The trim removed 6 bases at V and 5 bases at J, leaving 12 bases unmatched. CDR3 length: 15 residues. The V gene's germline CDR1 is MNHNY and CDR2 SVGAGI (reference sequence). CDR3 DNA: TGTGCCAGCAGACCCCCGGGACAGACTTGGGAGACCCAGTACTTC. It is translated as CASRPPGQTWETQYF.

The J gene is TRBJ1-2, the V gene TRBV7-2, with 8 positions matching TRBD1. In germline, CDR1 is SGHTA, CDR2 FQGNSA. The V segment lost 5 bases and the J segment 7 bases; nucleotides outside the gene matches: 6. The CDR3 is 13 amino acids. In DNA, the CDR3 is TGTGCCAGCAGCCCGGACAGGGCTGGTGGCTACACCTTC. The encoded protein is CASSPDRAGGYTF.

This clone rates as medium-sized (0.01 to 0.1%). The V call is TRBV19, the J call TRBJ2-7; 8 nucleotides agree with TRBD1. V was clipped by 2 bases and J by 7 bases; unmatched bases: 16. Germline CDR1 reads LNHDA; CDR2 reads SQIVND (reference sequence). CDR3 length equals 17 residues. CDR3 sequence: CASSIRGQGSLSGEQYF. The CDR3, as DNA: TGTGCCAGTAGTATACGAGGACAGGGATCCCTTTCAGGGGAGCAGTACTTC.

CDR3 coding DNA: TGTGCCAGCAGTGAGTCGGGGAGAACCGGGGAGCTGTTTTTT. This codes for CASSESGRTGELFF. This rearrangement joins TRBV2 to TRBJ2-2; D is perhaps TRBD2 (5 bases). Germline assignment: CDR1 SNHLY and CDR2 FYNNEI. V was cut by 3 bases and J by 5 bases, with 10 bases left in between. The CDR3 totals 14 residues.

The chain combines TRBV18 with TRBJ2-5; tentatively, D is TRBD2 (5 bases). V lost 3 bases and J 1 base, leaving 15 bases between the germline ends. The CDR3 has 16 amino acids. Germline V CDR1 and CDR2: KGHSH, LQKENI. The CDR3: CASSPNDGNSQETQYF. The CDR3 region has the DNA TGTGCCAGCTCACCCAACGACGGGAACAGCCAAGAGACCCAGTACTTC.

This chain connects TRBV6-1 to TRBJ1-5; no clear D. V was pared by 1 base and J by 0 bases, with 10 bases between. There are 16 residues in the CDR3. Germline lookup yields CDR1 MNHNS and CDR2 SASEGT. Written as DNA, the CDR3 is TGTGCCAGCAGTGAAGTTCCCACCTATAGCAATCAGCCCCAGCATTTT. It translates to CASSEVPTYSNQPQHF.

The chain is built from TRBV7-2 and TRBJ2-5, with 7 bases fitting TRBD2. V shed 1 base and J 13 bases; nucleotides not matched to a gene: 9. The germline CDR1 and CDR2 sequences are SGHTA and FQGNSA. The CDR3 length is 13 residues. CDR3 loop: CASSLEGLVLPYF. In DNA form, the CDR3 reads TGTGCCAGCAGCTTAGAAGGACTAGTACTTCCGTACTTC.

The CDR3 protein is CASSFGTSGTNTGELFF. In DNA form, the CDR3 reads TGTGCCAGCAGCTTTGGGACTAGCGGGACGAACACCGGGGAGCTGTTTTTT. V and J are TRBV11-2 and TRBJ2-2; TRBD2 matches at 13 bases. The CDR3 consists of 17 residues. With V trimmed by 3 bases and J by 0 bases, 1 base remained unmatched. Germline loops: CDR1 SGHAT, CDR2 FQNNGV.

The chain links TRBV5-1 to TRBJ2-7, with a possible D match to TRBD2 (7 bases). Trimming stripped 5 bases from V and 5 bases from J, with 23 bases between. This CDR3 region has 16 residues. Looked up from germline, CDR1 is SGHRS and CDR2 is YFSETQ. The CDR3 reads CASRIPRGAISDEQYF. In DNA form, the CDR3 reads TGCGCCAGCAGAATACCCCGGGGGGCCATTTCAGACGAGCAGTACTTC.

Worth noting for this clone: At one of its ends the junction is not consistent with the germline gene, which may arise from a read error. The gene calls are TRBV7-7 and TRBJ2-3, with 10 nucleotides matching TRBD2. In germline, CDR1 is SSHAT, CDR2 FNYEAQ (reference sequence). This CDR3 spans 16 amino acids. The CDR3 DNA reads as TGTGCTAGCAGCTTAGAACTAGCGGGGAGCACAGATACGCAGTATTTT. Translating gives CASSLELAGSTDTQYF.

V and J are TRBV7-8 and TRBJ2-5; possible D gene TRBD2, 6 bases. CDR1 is SGHVS, CDR2 FQNEAQ, per germline. Trimming shortened V by 5 bases and J by 1 base, and 20 bases separated the two germline ends. The CDR3 length is 17 residues. CDR3 region: CASSPPLGEEAQETQYF. The CDR3 DNA reads as TGTGCCAGCAGCCCACCTTTAGGGGAGGAGGCCCAAGAGACCCAGTACTTC.

A few counts support this clone. The V and J genes are TRBV30 and TRBJ1-1; D is unresolved. Between the trimmed V and J ends, which lost 2 bases and 0 bases, there was a span of 4 bases. CDR3 length: 12 residues. CDR1 and CDR2 (germline): GTSNPN, SVGIG (reference sequence). In DNA form, the CDR3 reads TGTGCCTGGAGTAGCATGAACACTGAAGCTTTCTTT. This translates into CAWSSMNTEAFF. Based on the CDR3 plus reference TRBV30 and TRBJ1-1, the full variable domain is SQTIHQWPATLVQPVGSPLSLECTVEGTSNPNLYWYRQAAGRGLQLLFYSVGIGQISSEVPQNLSASRPQDRQFILSSKKLLLSDSGFYLCAWSSMNTEAFFGQGTRLTVV.

The CDR3 protein is CASSATSGGAGEQFF. For the CDR3, the DNA is TGTGCCAGCAGCGCGACTAGCGGGGGGGCCGGGGAGCAGTTCTTC. This rearrangement joins TRBV9 to TRBJ2-1; 14 nucleotides line up with TRBD2. The ends lost 3 bases at V and 10 bases at J; junction bases unmatched: 6. There are 15 residues in the CDR3. The germline gives CDR1 SGDLS, CDR2 YYNGEE. Combining the CDR3 with reference TRBV9 and TRBJ2-1 gives the whole variable domain DSGVTQTPKHLITATGQRVTLRCSPRSGDLSVYWYQQSLDQGLQFLIQYYNGEERAKGNILERFSAQQFPDLHSELNLSSLELGDSALYFCASSATSGGAGEQFFGPGTRLTVL.

This clone turned up a few times. The chain links TRBV4-3 to TRBJ1-1, with D possibly being TRBD1 (6 bases). The V gene's germline CDR1 is LGHNA and CDR2 YSLEER. V lost 0 bases, J lost 2 bases, and 10 bases lay in between. This CDR3 is built from 15 residues. In DNA form, the CDR3 reads TGCGCCAGCAGCCAAGAACAGGGACACAACACTGAAGCTTTCTTT. Amino acid sequence: CASSQEQGHNTEAFF.

The J gene is TRBJ1-2, the V gene TRBV2; 7 bases fit TRBD1. The CDR3 runs to 11 residues. With 6 bases clipped from V and 9 bases from J, the junction kept 4 bases outside the gene matches. Germline V gives CDR1 SNHLY, CDR2 FYNNEI. The CDR3 DNA reads as TGTGCCAGCAGGTTGACAGGGAGCTACACCTTC. Protein product: CASRLTGSYTF.

This sequence joins TRBV2 and TRBJ1-5, with D hard to call. The CDR3 contains 13 residues. Trimming stripped 6 bases from V and 5 bases from J, with 11 bases between. Germline assignment: CDR1 SNHLY and CDR2 FYNNEI. CDR3 in amino acids: CASSALSYQPQHF. DNA of the CDR3: TGTGCCAGCAGCGCCCTATCTTATCAGCCCCAGCATTTT.